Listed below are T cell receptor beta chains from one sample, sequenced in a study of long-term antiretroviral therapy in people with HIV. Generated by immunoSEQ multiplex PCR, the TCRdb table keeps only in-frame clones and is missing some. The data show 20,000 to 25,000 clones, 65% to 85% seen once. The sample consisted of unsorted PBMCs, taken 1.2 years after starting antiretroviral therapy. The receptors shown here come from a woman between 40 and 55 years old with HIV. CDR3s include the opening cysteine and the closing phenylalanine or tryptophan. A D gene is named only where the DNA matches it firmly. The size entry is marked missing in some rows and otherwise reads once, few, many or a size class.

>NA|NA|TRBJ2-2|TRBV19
CASSMGRRSYTGELFF
TGTGCCAGTAGTATGGGTCGGCGGAGCTACACCGGGGAGCTGTTTTTT
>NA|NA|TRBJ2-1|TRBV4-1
CASSQEGRGGYNEQFF
TGCGCCAGCAGCCAAGAAGGCAGGGGGGGATACAATGAGCAGTTCTTC
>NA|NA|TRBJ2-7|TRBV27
CASSLSGPGAYEQYF
TGTGCCAGCAGTTTATCGGGTCCAGGGGCCTACGAGCAGTACTTC
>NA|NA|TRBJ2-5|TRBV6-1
CASSDRFQETQYF
TGTGCCAGCAGTGACCGGTTTCAGGAGACCCAGTACTTC
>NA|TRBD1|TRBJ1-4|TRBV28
CASSPTGPTNEKLFF
TGTGCCAGCAGCCCGACAGGGCCAACTAATGAAAAACTGTTTTTT
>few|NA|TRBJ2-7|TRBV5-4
CASSKAINEQYF
TGTGCCAGCAGCAAAGCCATCAACGAGCAGTACTTC
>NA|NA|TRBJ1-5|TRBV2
CASSEEAVEPQHF
TGTGCCAGCAGTGAAGAGGCGGTTGAGCCCCAGCATTTT
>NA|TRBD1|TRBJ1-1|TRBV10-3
CAIGGQANTEAFF
TGTGCCATCGGGGGACAGGCGAACACTGAAGCTTTCTTT
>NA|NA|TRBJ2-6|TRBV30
CAVDYSGANVLTF
TGTGCCGTCGACTACTCTGGGGCCAACGTCCTGACTTTC
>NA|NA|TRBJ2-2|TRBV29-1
CSVRNTGELFF
TGCAGCGTTAGGAACACCGGGGAGCTGTTTTTT
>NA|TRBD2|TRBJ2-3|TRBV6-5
CASSYSTSGSPDTQYF
TGTGCCAGCAGTTACTCGACTAGCGGGAGCCCAGATACGCAGTATTTT
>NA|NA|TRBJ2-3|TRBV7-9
CASSLGTDTQYF
TGTGCCAGCAGCTTAGGCACAGATACGCAGTATTTT
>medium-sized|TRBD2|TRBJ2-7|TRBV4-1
CASSRQLAGGALSYEQYF
TGCGCCAGCAGCCGACAACTAGCGGGAGGCGCCTTAAGCTACGAGCAGTACTTC
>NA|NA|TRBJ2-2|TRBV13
CASSLAGELFF
TGTGCCAGCAGCTTAGCCGGGGAGCTGTTTTTT
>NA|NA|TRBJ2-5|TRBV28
CASSLFSPQETQYF
TGTGCCAGCAGTTTATTTAGCCCACAAGAGACCCAGTACTTC
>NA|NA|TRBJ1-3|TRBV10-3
CAIGGNSGNTIYF
TGTGCCATAGGGGGTAACTCTGGAAACACCATATATTTT
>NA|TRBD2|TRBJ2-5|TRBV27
CASSFWSSGEETQYF
TGTGCCAGCAGTTTCTGGTCTAGCGGAGAAGAGACCCAGTACTTC
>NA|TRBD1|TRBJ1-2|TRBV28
CASRVGGTANYGYTF
TGTGCCAGCAGAGTCGGAGGGACAGCTAACTATGGCTACACCTTC
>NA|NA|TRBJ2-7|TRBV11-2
CASSPSYEQYF
TGTGCCAGCAGCCCCTCCTACGAGCAGTACTTC
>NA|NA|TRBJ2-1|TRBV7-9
CASSLGREPVDEQFF
TGTGCCAGCAGCTTAGGCCGGGAGCCGGTGGATGAGCAGTTCTTC
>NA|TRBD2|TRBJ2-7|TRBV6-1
CASSQGELASERYEQYF
TGTGCCAGCAGTCAAGGCGAACTAGCGTCCGAGCGGTACGAGCAGTACTTC
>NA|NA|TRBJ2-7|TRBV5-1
CASSLAGIYEQYF
TGCGCCAGCAGCTTGGCGGGGATCTACGAGCAGTACTTC
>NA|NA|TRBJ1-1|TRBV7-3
CASSPGSLNTEAFF
TGTGCCAGCAGCCCCGGGTCCCTGAACACTGAAGCTTTCTTT
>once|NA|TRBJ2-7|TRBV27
CASSLSVRGPYEQYF
TGTGCCAGCAGTTTATCGGTCAGGGGCCCCTACGAGCAGTACTTC
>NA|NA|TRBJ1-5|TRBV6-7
CASSLKGGDRNTLNQPQHF
TGTGCCAGCAGTTTAAAGGGCGGGGACCGCAACACCCTTAATCAGCCCCAGCATTTT
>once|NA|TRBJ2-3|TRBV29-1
CSVDASSTDTQYF
TGCAGCGTTGATGCATCTAGCACAGATACGCAGTATTTT